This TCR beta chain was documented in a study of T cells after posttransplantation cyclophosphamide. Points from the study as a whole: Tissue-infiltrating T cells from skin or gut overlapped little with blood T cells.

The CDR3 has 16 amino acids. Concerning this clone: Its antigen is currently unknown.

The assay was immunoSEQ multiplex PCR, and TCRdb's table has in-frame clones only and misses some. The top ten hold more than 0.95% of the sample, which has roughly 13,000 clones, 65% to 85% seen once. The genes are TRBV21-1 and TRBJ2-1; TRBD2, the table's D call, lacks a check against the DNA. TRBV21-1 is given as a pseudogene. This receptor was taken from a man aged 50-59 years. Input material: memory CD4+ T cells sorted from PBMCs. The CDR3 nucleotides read TGTGCCAGCAGCAAAGGGGGGACTAGCGGGAGGCGTGAGCAGTTCTTC. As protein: CASSKGGTSGRREQFF.